This T cell receptor (beta chain) came from a study of vaccination and CD4 T cells after COVID-19. A note on this clonotype: Its specificity is unknown.

The treatment is: 10-day PBMC culture with coronavirus spike peptide pools or control peptides (ViraFEST assay). At the Johns Hopkins FTIC core, DNA taken from cultured CD4+ T cells was sequenced by way of the Oncomine TCR Beta short-read assay. From the PCR reads, TCRdb called clonotypes with MiXCR, one entry per CDR3 protein. The table includes about 15,000 distinct CDR3 sequences, about 60% detected once. The germline gives CDR1 SGHVS, CDR2 FQNEAQ. CDR3 length: 18 residues. The junction had 5 bases not matched to a gene; V was cut back by 5 bases and J by 0 bases. What was sequenced was CD4+ T cells from blood, cultured in vitro. The sequence was obtained from a human donor who had recovered from COVID-19. The chain has TRBV7-8 and TRBJ2-2; the match to TRBD2 covers 14 bases. The CDR3 DNA is TGTGCCAGCAGCCCTGGACTAGCGGGAGGAACGAACACCGGGGAGCTGTTTTTT. This codes for CASSPGLAGGTNTGELFF.